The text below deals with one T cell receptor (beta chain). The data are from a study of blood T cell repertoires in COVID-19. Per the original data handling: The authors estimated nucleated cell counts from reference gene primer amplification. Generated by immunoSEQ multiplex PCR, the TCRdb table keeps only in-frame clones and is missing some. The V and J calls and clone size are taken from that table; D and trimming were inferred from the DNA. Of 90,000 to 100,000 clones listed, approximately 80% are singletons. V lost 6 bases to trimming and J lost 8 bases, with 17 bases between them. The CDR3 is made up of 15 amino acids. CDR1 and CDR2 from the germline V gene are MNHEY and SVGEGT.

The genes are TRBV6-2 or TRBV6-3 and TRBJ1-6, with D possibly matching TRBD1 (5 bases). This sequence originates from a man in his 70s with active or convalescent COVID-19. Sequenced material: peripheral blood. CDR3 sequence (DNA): TGTGCCAGCAGCCTCGAGGCAGGGTTGGATTCACCCCTCCACTTT. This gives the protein CASSLEAGLDSPLHF.